This is a list of T cell receptor beta chains from one sample in a study of response to subunit inactivated influenza vaccine. TCRdb used MiXCR to reprocess the RT-PCR reads, holding one entry per CDR3 protein. The profile covers under 750,000 distinct CDR3 sequences, with 10% to 15% appearing a single time and about a tenth taken by the ten largest. The material sequenced was PBMCs from blood, taken on the day of vaccination. The receptors derive from a man aged 50-60 years who received an inactivated influenza vaccine. CDR3s include the opening cysteine and the closing phenylalanine or tryptophan. A D gene is named only where the DNA matches it firmly. Not every row has a clone size; where given, it reads once, few, many or a size class.

v_gene: TRBV20-1
abundance: many
j_gene: TRBJ1-2
d_gene: -
CDR3aa: CSARDAGAGIYGYTF
CDR3nt: TGCAGTGCTAGAGATGCAGGGGCGGGGATTTATGGCTACACCTTC

v_gene: TRBV29-1
abundance: -
j_gene: TRBJ1-1
d_gene: -
CDR3aa: CSVEKARGLMNTEAFF
CDR3nt: TGCAGCGTTGAAAAGGCGCGGGGACTCATGAACACTGAAGCTTTCTTT

v_gene: TRBV4-2
abundance: -
j_gene: TRBJ2-1
d_gene: TRBD2
CDR3aa: CASSGGGGGANEQFF
CDR3nt: TGTGCCAGCAGCGGGGGCGGCGGGGGGGCAAATGAGCAGTTCTTC

v_gene: TRBV20-1
abundance: few
j_gene: TRBJ2-1
d_gene: -
CDR3aa: CSARPPPGASRFNEQFF
CDR3nt: TGCAGTGCTAGACCGCCTCCGGGGGCTAGTAGGTTCAATGAGCAGTTCTTC

v_gene: TRBV20-1
abundance: few
j_gene: TRBJ2-2
d_gene: TRBD2
CDR3aa: CSAFRTSGGGLFF
CDR3nt: TGCAGTGCTTTCCGGACTAGCGGGGGGGGGCTGTTTTTT

v_gene: TRBV7-2
abundance: many
j_gene: TRBJ2-7
d_gene: TRBD1
CDR3aa: CASSLAGTGSEQYF
CDR3nt: TGTGCCAGCAGCTTAGCCGGGACAGGGAGCGAGCAGTACTTC

v_gene: TRBV12-3/TRBV12-4
abundance: -
j_gene: TRBJ2-5
d_gene: -
CDR3aa: CASSFGRLQETQYF
CDR3nt: TGTGCCAGCAGTTTCGGGCGCCTCCAAGAGACCCAGTACTTC

v_gene: TRBV24-1
abundance: -
j_gene: TRBJ2-2
d_gene: TRBD1
CDR3aa: CATSEQGQQNTGELFF
CDR3nt: TGTGCCACCAGTGAACAGGGACAGCAGAACACCGGGGAGCTGTTTTTT

v_gene: TRBV6-5
abundance: -
j_gene: TRBJ2-6
d_gene: -
CDR3aa: CASSYRGVSGANVLTF
CDR3nt: TGTGCCAGCAGTTACCGGGGAGTCTCTGGGGCCAACGTCCTGACTTTC

v_gene: TRBV28
abundance: few
j_gene: TRBJ1-5
d_gene: -
CDR3aa: CASMGSGWGRNQPQHF
CDR3nt: TGTGCCAGCATGGGATCCGGGTGGGGTCGCAATCAGCCCCAGCATTTT

v_gene: TRBV5-1
abundance: few
j_gene: TRBJ2-1
d_gene: -
CDR3aa: CASSLTSRKVPFSSYNEQFF
CDR3nt: TGCGCCAGCAGCTTAACATCCAGAAAAGTCCCTTTTAGCTCCTACAATGAGCAGTTCTTC

v_gene: TRBV20-1
abundance: -
j_gene: TRBJ2-3
d_gene: TRBD2
CDR3aa: CSATGPGAGGSDTQYF
CDR3nt: TGCAGTGCTACAGGTCCTGGAGCGGGGGGATCAGATACGCAGTATTTT

v_gene: TRBV28
abundance: -
j_gene: TRBJ2-7
d_gene: -
CDR3aa: CASSLSTGRDEQYF
CDR3nt: TGTGCCAGCAGCTTGTCCACAGGGCGGGACGAGCAGTACTTC

v_gene: TRBV10-3
abundance: few
j_gene: TRBJ2-7
d_gene: -
CDR3aa: CAISVDSFYEQYF
CDR3nt: TGTGCCATCAGTGTCGACAGCTTCTACGAGCAGTACTTC

v_gene: TRBV20-1
abundance: -
j_gene: TRBJ2-1
d_gene: TRBD2
CDR3aa: CSAPIAGRNNEQFF
CDR3nt: TGCAGTGCGCCTATAGCGGGGCGCAACAATGAGCAGTTCTTC

v_gene: TRBV3-1
abundance: -
j_gene: TRBJ2-7
d_gene: -
CDR3aa: CASSQGRPVTYEQYF
CDR3nt: TGTGCCAGCAGCCAAGGCCGGCCGGTCACCTACGAGCAGTACTTC

v_gene: TRBV7-2
abundance: few
j_gene: TRBJ2-7
d_gene: TRBD1
CDR3aa: CASSLVSQGADYEQYF
CDR3nt: TGTGCCAGCAGCTTAGTTTCGCAGGGGGCAGACTACGAGCAGTACTTC

v_gene: TRBV5-1
abundance: many
j_gene: TRBJ2-7
d_gene: TRBD1
CDR3aa: CASSLGDRGIYEQYF
CDR3nt: TGCGCCAGCAGCCTGGGGGACAGGGGTATCTACGAGCAGTACTTC

v_gene: TRBV7-9
abundance: few
j_gene: TRBJ1-3
d_gene: -
CDR3aa: CASSLTGGVGNTIYF
CDR3nt: TGTGCCAGCAGCTTAACGGGGGGCGTTGGAAACACCATATATTTT

v_gene: TRBV11-2
abundance: many
j_gene: TRBJ1-1
d_gene: -
CDR3aa: CASSSGQTMNTEAFF
CDR3nt: TGTGCCAGCAGCTCCGGACAGACGATGAACACTGAAGCTTTCTTT

v_gene: TRBV5-6
abundance: many
j_gene: TRBJ1-1
d_gene: -
CDR3aa: CASSFGTWNTEAFF
CDR3nt: TGTGCCAGCAGCTTTGGCACTTGGAACACTGAAGCTTTCTTT

v_gene: TRBV7-2
abundance: -
j_gene: TRBJ2-5
d_gene: TRBD2
CDR3aa: CASSARRGETQYF
CDR3nt: TGTGCCAGCAGTGCCAGGCGGGGGGAGACCCAGTACTTC

v_gene: TRBV5-1
abundance: -
j_gene: TRBJ2-1
d_gene: -
CDR3aa: CASSLVLANEQFF
CDR3nt: TGCGCCAGCAGCTTGGTACTAGCCAATGAGCAGTTCTTC

v_gene: TRBV18
abundance: -
j_gene: TRBJ2-5
d_gene: -
CDR3aa: CASSPQKIETQYF
CDR3nt: TGTGCCAGCTCACCACAAAAGATAGAGACCCAGTACTTC

v_gene: TRBV12-3/TRBV12-4
abundance: many
j_gene: TRBJ2-5
d_gene: TRBD2
CDR3aa: CASSGLAGGLETQYF
CDR3nt: TGTGCCAGCAGTGGACTAGCGGGAGGATTGGAGACCCAGTACTTC

v_gene: TRBV7-9
abundance: -
j_gene: TRBJ2-2
d_gene: -
CDR3aa: CASSLTNPGELFF
CDR3nt: TGTGCCAGCAGCTTAACCAATCCCGGGGAGCTGTTTTTT

v_gene: TRBV6-5
abundance: -
j_gene: TRBJ1-5
d_gene: -
CDR3aa: CASSLNQESNQPQHF
CDR3nt: TGTGCCAGCAGTTTAAATCAGGAATCCAATCAGCCCCAGCATTTT

v_gene: TRBV7-9
abundance: -
j_gene: TRBJ2-2
d_gene: -
CDR3aa: CASSFSLGFTGELFF
CDR3nt: TGTGCCAGCAGCTTTTCCCTGGGATTCACCGGGGAGCTGTTTTTT

v_gene: TRBV10-3
abundance: few
j_gene: TRBJ1-1
d_gene: -
CDR3aa: CAIGLGGRTTEAFF
CDR3nt: TGTGCCATCGGCTTAGGGGGAAGGACCACTGAAGCTTTCTTT

v_gene: TRBV4-1
abundance: few
j_gene: TRBJ2-3
d_gene: -
CDR3aa: CASSQEAAARGDTQYF
CDR3nt: TGCGCCAGCAGCCAAGAGGCAGCGGCCCGGGGTGATACGCAGTATTTT

v_gene: TRBV12-3/TRBV12-4
abundance: many
j_gene: TRBJ2-1
d_gene: -
CDR3aa: CASSKRGSVANEQFF
CDR3nt: TGTGCCAGCAGTAAAAGAGGGTCTGTTGCGAACGAGCAGTTCTTC

v_gene: TRBV6-1
abundance: few
j_gene: TRBJ2-3
d_gene: -
CDR3aa: CASSGAGVIFTDTQYF
CDR3nt: TGTGCCAGCAGTGGGGCAGGGGTGATTTTCACAGATACGCAGTATTTT

v_gene: TRBV10-3
abundance: few
j_gene: TRBJ2-7
d_gene: -
CDR3aa: CAISDPPGGGEQYF
CDR3nt: TGTGCCATCAGTGACCCGCCCGGTGGGGGCGAGCAGTACTTC

v_gene: TRBV29-1
abundance: -
j_gene: TRBJ2-1
d_gene: -
CDR3aa: CSVEHNEQFF
CDR3nt: TGCAGCGTTGAACACAATGAGCAGTTCTTC

v_gene: TRBV24-1
abundance: few
j_gene: TRBJ2-7
d_gene: TRBD1
CDR3aa: CATSDRNRGPEQYF
CDR3nt: TGTGCCACCAGTGACCGAAACAGGGGTCCCGAGCAGTACTTC

v_gene: TRBV11-1
abundance: many
j_gene: TRBJ2-2
d_gene: TRBD1
CDR3aa: CASSLGTAGELFF
CDR3nt: TGTGCCAGCAGCCTCGGGACAGCCGGGGAGCTGTTTTTT

v_gene: TRBV3-1
abundance: many
j_gene: TRBJ2-7
d_gene: -
CDR3aa: CASRGGHEQYF
CDR3nt: TGTGCCAGCCGGGGAGGCCACGAGCAGTACTTC

v_gene: TRBV4-3
abundance: many
j_gene: TRBJ2-2
d_gene: -
CDR3aa: CASSQDPGTVNTGELFF
CDR3nt: TGCGCCAGCAGCCAAGATCCGGGGACCGTAAACACCGGGGAGCTGTTTTTT

v_gene: TRBV29-1
abundance: -
j_gene: TRBJ2-1
d_gene: -
CDR3aa: CSVLPNRENEQFF
CDR3nt: TGCAGCGTCCTGCCGAACAGGGAGAATGAGCAGTTCTTC

v_gene: TRBV29-1
abundance: many
j_gene: TRBJ2-4
d_gene: -
CDR3aa: CSVESAKNIQYF
CDR3nt: TGCAGCGTTGAGTCTGCCAAAAACATTCAGTACTTC

v_gene: TRBV27
abundance: -
j_gene: TRBJ2-7
d_gene: TRBD2
CDR3aa: CASSPRLAGGFYEQYF
CDR3nt: TGTGCCAGCAGTCCCAGACTAGCGGGAGGTTTTTACGAGCAGTACTTC

v_gene: TRBV15
abundance: few
j_gene: TRBJ1-2
d_gene: TRBD1
CDR3aa: CATSGGGTGELRHGYTF
CDR3nt: TGTGCCACCAGCGGCGGAGGGACAGGGGAACTCCGCCATGGCTACACCTTC

v_gene: TRBV6-4
abundance: few
j_gene: TRBJ2-1
d_gene: TRBD2
CDR3aa: CASSDSPSGRYNEQFF
CDR3nt: TGTGCCAGCAGTGACTCGCCTAGCGGGCGGTACAATGAGCAGTTCTTC

v_gene: TRBV5-5
abundance: -
j_gene: TRBJ1-4
d_gene: TRBD1
CDR3aa: CASRRQGATNEKLFF
CDR3nt: TGTGCCAGCAGACGACAGGGAGCAACTAATGAAAAACTGTTTTTT

v_gene: TRBV5-1
abundance: -
j_gene: TRBJ2-1
d_gene: TRBD2
CDR3aa: CASSLALAGGLSSYNEQFF
CDR3nt: TGCGCCAGCAGCTTGGCGCTAGCGGGGGGGCTAAGCTCCTACAATGAGCAGTTCTTC

v_gene: TRBV10-2
abundance: few
j_gene: TRBJ2-1
d_gene: -
CDR3aa: CASSRESYNEQFF
CDR3nt: TGCGCCAGCAGTAGAGAGTCCTACAATGAGCAGTTCTTC

v_gene: TRBV18
abundance: many
j_gene: TRBJ2-3
d_gene: -
CDR3aa: CASSRTGSGGTDTQYF
CDR3nt: TGTGCCAGCTCACGTACAGGGTCAGGTGGCACAGATACGCAGTATTTT